The T cell receptor (beta chain) described here comes from a study of OX40 agonist ivuxolimab in advanced cancers. Study details: Patients received intravenous ivuxolimab every 2 weeks at 0.01 to 10 mg/kg.

In regard to this clone: Its cognate antigen is unknown.

This CDR3 spans 14 amino acids. CDR1 SGDLS and CDR2 YYNGEE come from the germline V gene. V lost 0 bases and J lost 2, with 6 bases in between. Sequenced by immunoSEQ multiplex PCR; TCRdb stores in-frame clones only, minus some. Of around 46,000 clones in the sample, roughly nine tenths were seen once. General observations from the study: CD8+ T cells were the subset that, on average, had more expanded clones than CD4+.

The chain recombines TRBV9 with TRBJ2-1; a possible D gene is TRBD2 (5 bases). Sequences were derived from CD4+ or CD8+ T cells sorted from blood, sampled in a trial of the OX40 agonist ivuxolimab. This TCR came from an adult with an advanced solid tumor such as melanoma, head and neck, liver or kidney cancer. Here the CDR3 reads CASSVGAAYNEQFF. The CDR3 nucleotides are TGTGCCAGCAGCGTAGGAGCGGCCTACAATGAGCAGTTCTTC.